This T cell receptor beta chain was recovered during a study of CD8 T cells in ankylosing spondylitis. This clonotype was counted many times. V lost 0 bases and J lost 7; bases outside the gene matches: 7. The germline V gene encodes CDR1 LNHNV and CDR2 YYDKDF (reference sequence). CDR3 length: 15 residues. TCRdb reprocessed the 5' RACE reads with MiXCR, giving one entry per CDR3 protein. The profile shows 85,000 to 100,000 distinct CDR3 sequences, 7.5% to 9% of them singletons. Sequences were obtained from blood, either unsorted or a sorted T cell fraction (not recorded which). This clonotype was obtained from a male donor with ankylosing spondylitis or in good health (not recorded which). This chain links TRBV15 with TRBJ1-2; 8 positions agree with TRBD1. DNA of the CDR3: TGTGCCACCAGCAGAGAGTTGGACAGGGTTGTTGGCTACACCTTC. Translating gives CATSRELDRVVGYTF.